These 29 T cell receptor beta chains came from one sample sequenced in a study of identical twins' blood T cells. TCRdb redid the calling of the 5' RACE reads with MiXCR, one entry per CDR3 protein. This table holds hundreds of thousands of distinct CDR3 sequences, 28% found once. Material: PBMCs. The receptors were gathered from a woman between 18 and 55 years old in good health.

This clonotype has more than one count but fewer than ten. This chain joins TRBV5-1 and TRBJ1-2, with TRBD1 matching 7 bases. V lost 4 bases to trimming and J lost 2 bases; unmatched junction nucleotides: 5. The CDR3 has 14 residues. Germline V CDR1 and CDR2: SGHRS, YFSETQ. In DNA, the CDR3 is TGCGCCAGCAGCGTAATGGGACAGAACTATGGCTACACCTTC. It encodes CASSVMGQNYGYTF.

The table lists this clonotype with many counts. This chain uses TRBV5-1 with TRBJ1-5; 7 positions agree with TRBD1. Germline V gene lookup returns CDR1 SGHRS and CDR2 YFSETQ. Losses at the gene ends were 0 bases for V and 1 base for J; bases not matched to a gene: 1. The CDR3 sequence is 15 residues long. CDR3 sequence: CASSLEGASNQPQHF. CDR3 in DNA: TGCGCCAGCAGCTTGGAGGGGGCGAGCAATCAGCCCCAGCATTTT.

This clonotype was recorded a few times. The chain links TRBV20-1 to TRBJ2-4, with D possibly called TRBD1 or TRBD2 (5 bases each). From germline, CDR1 is DFQATT and CDR2 SNEGSKA (reference sequence). The CDR3 is 13 amino acids. Trimming removed 3 bases at V and 7 bases at J, with 13 bases between. CDR3 protein: CSASNRDLNIQYF. In DNA form, the CDR3 reads TGCAGTGCTAGTAATCGGGACCTTAACATTCAGTACTTC.

This clonotype was seen repeatedly, ten times or more. This sequence joins TRBV29-1 and TRBJ1-2, with a tentative D call TRBD1 (6 bases). Trimming shortened V by 4 bases and J by 5 bases, and 14 bases separated the two germline ends. This CDR3 comprises 13 residues. The germline V gene encodes CDR1 SQVTM and CDR2 ANQGSEA. In DNA, the CDR3 is TGCAGCGTTGTGACAGGTTCAGGTTATGGCTACACCTTC. Translating gives CSVVTGSGYGYTF.

This clonotype was found a few times. V usage is TRBV6-5 and J usage is TRBJ1-3; no reliable D call. V was trimmed by 0 bases and J by 4 bases, leaving 10 bases between them. Germline CDR1 is MNHEY and CDR2 is SVGAGI. The CDR3 spans 15 residues. CDR3 nucleotides: TGTGCCAGCAGTTACTCAGGAGGAGACGGAAACACCATATATTTT. Its protein is CASSYSGGDGNTIYF.

This clonotype has ten or more counts. The chain employs TRBV7-6 and TRBJ2-2; 7 bases match TRBD2. Germline V CDR1 and CDR2: SGHVS, FNYEAQ. The CDR3 contains 15 residues. V lost 0 bases to trimming and J lost 4 bases; unmatched junction nucleotides: 2. CDR3 in DNA: TGTGCCAGCAGCTTAGCGGGAGGGATCACCGGGGAGCTGTTTTTT. It specifies CASSLAGGITGELFF. Supplemented by reference TRBV7-6 and TRBJ2-2, the full variable domain reads GAGVSQSPRYKVTKRGQDVALRCDPISGHVSLYWYRQALGQGPEFLTYFNYEAQQDKSGLPNDRFSAERPEGSISTLTIQRTEQRDSAMYRCASSLAGGITGELFFGEGSRLTVL.

The sample holds a few counts of this clonotype. The CDR3 DNA follows: TGCAGTGCTAAGGCCAGGGGCCCTCATGTAGATGAGCAGTTCTTC. Protein sequence: CSAKARGPHVDEQFF. The V and J genes are TRBV20-1 and TRBJ2-1; D is perhaps TRBD1 (6 bases). The CDR3 length is 15 residues. Trimming cost V 4 bases and J 8 bases, with 21 bases left between them. The germline gives CDR1 DFQATT, CDR2 SNEGSKA (reference sequence).

The sample holds many counts of this clonotype. The CDR3 bases are TGCGCCAGCAGCGTAGCTGCAGATACGCAGTATTTT. It specifies CASSVAADTQYF. This chain uses TRBV5-1 with TRBJ2-3; D is unclear. V lost 4 bases, J lost 4 bases, and 7 bases lay in between. The CDR3 is 12 amino acids. Germline CDR1 SGHRS, CDR2 YFSETQ. Full variable domain (rest looked up from reference TRBV5-1 and TRBJ2-3): KAGVTQTPRYLIKTRGQQVTLSCSPISGHRSVSWYQQTPGQGLQFLFEYFSETQRNKGNFPGRFSGRQFSNSRSEMNVSTLELGDSALYLCASSVAADTQYFGPGTRLTVL.

There are a few counts of this clonotype. This chain joins TRBV6-5 and TRBJ1-5; 7 bases match TRBD1. With 6 bases clipped from V and 7 bases from J, the junction kept 6 bases outside the gene matches. CDR3 size: 13 residues. CDR1 and CDR2 from the germline V gene are MNHEY and SVGAGI. The CDR3, as DNA: TGTGCCAGCAGAGACAGGGCAGGCCAGCCCCAGCATTTT. It encodes CASRDRAGQPQHF.

The rearrangement uses TRBV4-3 and TRBJ2-2; possibly TRBD2 for D (6 bases). In germline, CDR1 is LGHNA, CDR2 YSLEER. The CDR3 runs 15 residues. The V end lost 1 base, the J end lost 4 bases, and 10 bases lay between the germline ends. CDR3 nucleotide sequence: TGCGCCAGCAGCCAAGGGGCGGGACGCACCGGGGAGCTGTTTTTT. This translates into CASSQGAGRTGELFF.

Points on this clonotype: A read error may produce the germline difference seen at one junction end. The V call is TRBV4-3, the J call TRBJ1-6; no reliable D call. CDR1 and CDR2 (germline): LGHNA, YSLEER. CDR3 size: 14 residues. CDR3 nucleotide sequence: TGCTCCAGCAGCCAAGACTACTTAAGGACACCCCTCCACTTT. Residues: CSSSQDYLRTPLHF.

This clonotype was observed a handful of times. This rearrangement joins TRBV19 to TRBJ1-2, with 8 nucleotides matching TRBD1. The CDR3 has 14 residues. Germline V gives CDR1 LNHDA, CDR2 SQIVND (reference sequence). V lost 8 bases, J lost 6 bases, and 11 bases stayed unmatched. CDR3 loop: CASRLTGDPDGYTF. CDR3 coding DNA: TGTGCCAGTCGTCTGACAGGGGATCCGGATGGCTACACCTTC.

V usage is TRBV10-3 and J usage is TRBJ1-6, with 7 positions matching TRBD1. V was pared by 10 bases and J by 7 bases, with 4 bases of the junction left unmatched. In germline, CDR1 is ENHRY, CDR2 SYGVKD. There are 12 residues in the CDR3. CDR3 nucleotide sequence: TGTGCCAGCCGGGACAGCAATTCACCCCTCCACTTT. Translation gives CASRDSNSPLHF.

This clonotype was counted between two and nine times. This chain connects TRBV29-1 to TRBJ1-1; no reliable D call. Germline assignment: CDR1 SQVTM and CDR2 ANQGSEA. This CDR3 contains 13 residues. Deletions cut 7 bases from V and 1 base from J, with 13 bases between. The CDR3 reads CSAGWIANTEAFF. CDR3 DNA sequence: TGCAGCGCCGGTTGGATCGCGAACACTGAAGCTTTCTTT.

The chain recombines TRBV10-2 with TRBJ2-3, with TRBD2 identical over 8 bases. Germline V gene lookup returns CDR1 WSHSY and CDR2 SAAADI. The V segment lost 6 bases and the J segment 4 bases; nucleotides outside the gene matches: 9. The CDR3 spans 15 residues. As DNA, the CDR3 is TGCGCCAGCAGCTTAAGCGGGGGCGGGGCAGATACGCAGTATTTT. Translating gives CASSLSGGGADTQYF.

This clonotype showed up just a few times. The DNA for the CDR3 is TGTGCCAGCAGCCAAGGGGCCGGTGGAAACACCATATATTTT. Protein: CASSQGAGGNTIYF. The chain combines TRBV6-1 with TRBJ1-3, with a tentative D call TRBD1 (5 bases). Germline-derived CDR1 and CDR2 are MNHNS and SASEGT. The CDR3 has 14 amino acids. V lost 6 bases to trimming and J lost 3 bases, with 12 bases between them.

A note on this clonotype: A much larger clone differs by one base, so this may be a read error. This chain uses TRBV6-5 with TRBJ2-3; D may be TRBD2 (5 bases). CDR3 length: 12 residues. Germline CDR1 is MNHEY and CDR2 is SVGAGI. Written as DNA, the CDR3 is TGTGCCGGCAGTTATCGGGGAGATACGCAGTATTTT. It codes for CAGSYRGDTQYF.

This clonotype has more than one count but fewer than ten. The CDR3 here is CASSSAGVGQPQHF. CDR3 nucleotides: TGTGCCAGCAGCTCGGCGGGTGTGGGTCAGCCCCAGCATTTT. This chain connects TRBV5-5 to TRBJ1-5; unclear D gene. CDR1 and CDR2 from the germline V gene are SGHKS and YYEKEE (reference sequence). The CDR3 runs 14 residues. Trimming shortened V by 3 bases and J by 6 bases, and 13 bases separated the two germline ends.

As concerns this clonotype: This clone may be a read error of a much larger clone one base away. The V call is TRBV29-1, the J call TRBJ1-2; D is unclear. The CDR3 extends over 11 amino acids. V gave up 8 bases and J gave up 4 bases, with 11 bases separating them. CDR1 and CDR2 from the germline V gene are SQVTM and ANQGSEA. DNA for the CDR3: TGCAGCATTGTTGGGAGCTATGGCTACACCTTC. It yields the protein CSIVGSYGYTF.

The chain carries TRBV12-3 or TRBV12-4 and TRBJ1-1; TRBD1 agrees at 10 bases. The CDR3 extends over 14 amino acids. V was clipped by 6 bases and J by 4 bases; unmatched bases: 5. The CDR3 spells CASRMTGGVTEAFF. The CDR3 DNA reads as TGTGCCAGCAGAATGACAGGGGGCGTCACTGAAGCTTTCTTT.

The chain has TRBV4-2 and TRBJ2-4, with D possibly called TRBD1 or TRBD2 (5 bases each). The CDR3 runs to 13 residues. Germline V gene data show CDR1 as LGHNA and CDR2 as YNFKEQ. V shed 3 bases and J shed 6 bases, with 9 bases lying between them. The CDR3 nucleotides read TGTGCCAGCAGCCAGAATGGGGGAAACATTCAGTACTTC. This codes for CASSQNGGNIQYF.

This clonotype was seen a handful of times. The chain employs TRBV28 and TRBJ2-1, with TRBD2 matching over 13 bases. Unmatched junction bases numbered 8, after V lost 8 bases and J lost 7 bases. The CDR3 extends over 15 amino acids. CDR1 is MDHEN, CDR2 SYDVKM, per germline. The CDR3 DNA reads as TGTGCCAGCTCCCCTAGGACTAGCGGGAGTAATGAGCAGTTCTTC. Translation gives CASSPRTSGSNEQFF.

The J gene is TRBJ2-7, the V gene TRBV11-2; 7 bases line up with TRBD1. There are 17 residues in the CDR3. Trimming cost V 5 bases and J 0 bases; bases outside gene matches: 13. CDR1 is SGHAT and CDR2 is FQNNGV in the germline V gene. CDR3 coding DNA: TGTGCCAGCAGCAATAGACAGGGCCTACTCTCCTCCTACGAGCAGTACTTC. Translation gives CASSNRQGLLSSYEQYF. Complete variable domain (other parts from reference TRBV11-2 and TRBJ2-7): EAGVAQSPRYKIIEKRQSVAFWCNPISGHATLYWYQQILGQGPKLLIQFQNNGVVDDSQLPKDRFSAERLKGVDSTLKIQPAKLEDSAVYLCASSNRQGLLSSYEQYFGPGTRLTVT.

This clonotype was seen a few times. The chain is built from TRBV6-5 and TRBJ2-7, with TRBD2 matching 10 bases. CDR1 and CDR2 from the germline V gene are MNHEY and SVGAGI. The CDR3 runs 15 residues. V trimming: 0 bases; J trimming: 6 bases; junction bases outside the gene matches: 5. The chain's CDR3 is CASSYSVSGRLEQYF. The CDR3 DNA follows: TGTGCCAGCAGTTACTCGGTTAGCGGGAGGCTCGAGCAGTACTTC.

The rearrangement links TRBV14 to TRBJ2-3; D possibly corresponds to TRBD2 (5 bases). Germline V CDR1 and CDR2: SGHDN, FVKESK. This CDR3 contains 16 residues. V lost 4 bases, J lost 2 bases, and 16 bases lay in between. CDR3 sequence (DNA): TGTGCCAGCAGCCCCATAGCGAGAAGCATCACAGATACGCAGTATTTT. This encodes CASSPIARSITDTQYF.

The genes are TRBV14 and TRBJ1-2; D ambiguous. There are 15 residues in the CDR3. Germline V gene data show CDR1 as SGHDN and CDR2 as FVKESK. Trimming left V 1 base short and J 1 base short, with 10 bases between. CDR3 in DNA: TGTGCCAGCAGCCAAGGGCATAACAGTAACTATGGCTACACCTTC. It is translated as CASSQGHNSNYGYTF.

The chain carries TRBV2 and TRBJ1-2; D is perhaps TRBD1 (5 bases). This CDR3 spans 11 amino acids. CDR1 is SNHLY, CDR2 FYNNEI, per germline. V was pared by 6 bases and J by 8 bases, with 10 bases between. In nucleotides, the CDR3 is TGTGCCAGCAGGGGGCTGGGGGGCTACACCTTC. Translated: CASRGLGGYTF.

This clonotype was found a few times. The CDR3 DNA is TGTGCCAGCAGCGTAGGTAGCAGGTTGAACACTGAAGCTTTCTTT. It is translated as CASSVGSRLNTEAFF. The chain has TRBV9 and TRBJ1-1; no firm D call. The CDR3 sequence is 15 residues long. From germline, CDR1 is SGDLS and CDR2 YYNGEE. V was cut by 0 bases and J by 0 bases, with 9 bases left in between.

This clonotype was counted many times. The chain links TRBV6-6 to TRBJ1-5; D may be TRBD1 (5 bases). CDR3 length: 15 residues. Germline V gene lookup returns CDR1 MNHNY and CDR2 SVGAGI (reference sequence). V was cut by 5 bases and J by 0 bases, with 11 bases left in between. The CDR3 protein is CASSPTAYSNQPQHF. The CDR3 DNA follows: TGTGCCAGCAGTCCGACAGCTTATAGCAATCAGCCCCAGCATTTT.